This T cell receptor (beta chain) was sequenced for a study of blood T cell repertoires in COVID-19. The CDR3 is 13 residues long. CDR1 and CDR2 from the germline V gene are SGHRS and YFSETQ. The trim removed 3 bases at V and 4 bases at J, leaving 2 bases unmatched. Generated by immunoSEQ multiplex PCR, the TCRdb table keeps only in-frame clones and is missing some. The data contain about 270,000 clones, approximately 85% of them seen just once; the ten biggest clones take up 9.1%. Sequencing used PBMCs or T cells enriched from blood (not recorded which). The sequence came from a woman between 45 and 60 years old with acute COVID-19. The chain has TRBV5-1 and TRBJ1-2; 8 bases are shared with TRBD1. CDR3 nucleotide sequence: TGCGCCAGCAGCTACAGGGGGAGCTATGGCTACACCTTC. Protein sequence: CASSYRGSYGYTF.